A selection of T cell receptor beta chains follows, all from one sample in a study of CD8+ T cells in alopecia areata. The assay was immunoSEQ multiplex PCR, and TCRdb's table has in-frame clones only and misses some. The table lists around 180,000 clones, over 55% of them singletons, with approximately 0.93% in the top ten. The specimen comprised CD4+ T cells sorted from blood, sampled at week 24, from a patient treated with tofacitinib. These receptors all stem from a human donor with alopecia areata. Both conserved end residues are part of each CDR3. A D gene is named only where the DNA matches it firmly. Expanded clones are given a class, and other clones once, few, many or no size at all.

V gene	D gene	clone size	J gene	CDR3 protein	CDR3 DNA
TRBV29-1	-	-	TRBJ1-1	CSVAAGPFATEAFF	TGCAGCGTTGCGGCCGGGCCATTTGCCACTGAAGCTTTCTTT
TRBV7-2	-	-	TRBJ2-5	CASSLVWETQYF	TGTGCCAGCAGCTTAGTATGGGAGACCCAGTACTTC
TRBV29-1	TRBD1	few	TRBJ1-1	CSVRDRGQHTEAFF	TGCAGCGTCCGGGACAGGGGGCAGCACACTGAAGCTTTCTTT
TRBV2	TRBD1	-	TRBJ1-6	CASSVKQGNSPLHF	TGTGCCAGCAGTGTAAAACAGGGGAATTCACCCCTCCACTTT
TRBV15	TRBD1	-	TRBJ2-5	CATSKGGNQETQYF	TGTGCCACCAGCAAAGGGGGCAACCAAGAGACCCAGTACTTC
TRBV29-1	-	few	TRBJ2-2	CSVRFTGELFF	TGCAGCGTCAGATTTACCGGGGAGCTGTTTTTT
TRBV30	-	-	TRBJ2-3	CAWSVASNTQYF	TGTGCCTGGAGTGTGGCGTCTAATACGCAGTATTTT
TRBV30	-	-	TRBJ1-2	CAWGTRQGYTF	TGTGCCTGGGGGACCCGCCAGGGCTACACCTTC
TRBV18	-	few	TRBJ1-3	CASSPSGAGNTIYF	TGTGCCAGCTCACCATCCGGGGCTGGAAACACCATATATTTT
TRBV27	-	-	TRBJ2-5	CASSAFLGTQYF	TGTGCCAGCAGTGCATTCCTAGGGACCCAGTACTTC
TRBV5-1	TRBD2	-	TRBJ2-7	CASSPGGISSYEQYF	TGCGCCAGCAGCCCCGGGGGGATCAGCTCCTACGAGCAGTACTTC
TRBV29-1	-	-	TRBJ2-7	CSVRVGLREQYF	TGCAGCGTCCGCGTGGGCCTACGCGAGCAGTACTTC
TRBV11-3	-	-	TRBJ2-7	CASSIFGSYEQYF	TGTGCCAGCAGCATTTTTGGCTCCTACGAGCAGTACTTC
TRBV10-2	TRBD1	-	TRBJ1-2	CASSVTGGIYGYTF	TGCGCCAGCAGCGTTACAGGGGGCATCTATGGCTACACCTTC
TRBV5-1	TRBD2	-	TRBJ2-7	CASSRLAGDKREQYF	TGCGCCAGCAGCCGACTAGCGGGGGACAAGCGCGAGCAGTACTTC
TRBV6-6	TRBD1	many	TRBJ2-5	CASSRGQGETQYF	TGTGCCAGCAGCCGTGGACAGGGTGAGACCCAGTACTTC
TRBV29-1	TRBD1	-	TRBJ2-5	CSVEDRVLETQYF	TGCAGCGTCGAGGACAGGGTTCTGGAGACCCAGTACTTC
TRBV30	TRBD2	few	TRBJ2-7	CAWSASGVAYEQYF	TGTGCCTGGAGTGCTAGCGGGGTCGCTTACGAGCAGTACTTC
TRBV5-4	-	few	TRBJ2-7	CASSPGGSTSYEQYF	TGTGCCAGCAGCCCTGGCGGGTCTACCTCCTACGAGCAGTACTTC
TRBV6-1	-	-	TRBJ1-1	CASSDPGYMNTEAFF	TGTGCCAGCAGTGATCCAGGGTATATGAACACTGAAGCTTTCTTT
TRBV7-2	-	few	TRBJ2-1	CASSLQAHNEQFF	TGTGCCAGCAGCTTACAAGCCCACAATGAGCAGTTCTTC
TRBV6-6	-	-	TRBJ2-7	CASSRDPGYEQYF	TGTGCCAGCAGCCGCGACCCCGGCTACGAGCAGTACTTC
TRBV30	-	once	TRBJ2-5	CAWSARDLKTQYF	TGTGCCTGGAGTGCCCGGGACCTCAAGACCCAGTACTTC
TRBV19	TRBD2	-	TRBJ2-5	CASSEAGGHGETQYF	TGTGCCAGTAGTGAAGCGGGGGGCCACGGGGAGACCCAGTACTTC
TRBV30	-	-	TRBJ1-1	CALDVPHTEAFF	TGTGCCCTGGACGTCCCCCACACTGAAGCTTTCTTT
TRBV25-1	TRBD1	-	TRBJ2-7	CASSPRGQGYEQYF	TGTGCCAGCAGTCCCAGGGGACAGGGCTACGAGCAGTACTTC
TRBV4-1	-	few	TRBJ1-2	CASSPQGNYGYTF	TGCGCCAGCAGCCCACAGGGAAACTATGGCTACACCTTC
TRBV29-1	TRBD1	-	TRBJ1-1	CSVRDRTNTEAFF	TGCAGCGTAAGGGACAGAACGAACACTGAAGCTTTCTTT
TRBV5-1	-	-	TRBJ1-1	CASSTGTNTEAFF	TGCGCCAGCAGCACCGGAACAAACACTGAAGCTTTCTTT
TRBV18	TRBD1	-	TRBJ2-7	CASSTKTGIHEQYF	TGTGCCAGCTCCACCAAGACAGGGATCCACGAGCAGTACTTC
TRBV30	TRBD1	-	TRBJ1-5	CAWSVGTGGGQPQHF	TGTGCCTGGAGTGTGGGGACAGGGGGAGGACAGCCCCAGCATTTT
TRBV29-1	-	few	TRBJ1-2	CSVGVRGEYYGYTF	TGCAGCGTTGGGGTCAGGGGTGAATACTATGGCTACACCTTC
TRBV6-5	-	-	TRBJ2-5	CASSSYEQETQYF	TGTGCCAGCAGTTCTTACGAGCAAGAGACCCAGTACTTC
TRBV12-5	-	-	TRBJ1-2	CASGSAPSDRNYGYTF	TGTGCTAGTGGTTCCGCGCCCTCAGACAGAAACTATGGCTACACCTTC
TRBV30	-	-	TRBJ2-2	CAWSPLGATGELFF	TGTGCCTGGAGTCCGCTAGGGGCTACCGGGGAGCTGTTTTTT
TRBV6-5	-	-	TRBJ1-4	CASSHGTGNEKLFF	TGTGCCAGCAGCCACGGGACTGGTAACGAAAAACTGTTTTTT
TRBV29-1	-	-	TRBJ1-1	CSVGWAGRTEAFF	TGCAGCGTTGGTTGGGCAGGGAGAACTGAAGCTTTCTTT
TRBV25-1	-	-	TRBJ2-3	CASSSGYTQYF	TGTGCCAGCAGTTCGGGATATACGCAGTATTTT
TRBV18	-	-	TRBJ1-1	CASSEVKNTEAFF	TGTGCCAGCTCCGAGGTTAAGAACACTGAAGCTTTCTTT
TRBV2	-	-	TRBJ1-1	CASGLTEAFF	TGTGCCAGCGGTCTGACTGAAGCTTTCTTT
TRBV30	-	-	TRBJ1-1	CAWSVQTAEAFF	TGTGCCTGGAGTGTACAGACCGCGGAAGCTTTCTTT
TRBV20-1	TRBD1	-	TRBJ2-7	CSARGQNEQYF	TGCAGTGCCCGGGGACAGAACGAGCAGTACTTC
TRBV4-3	-	-	TRBJ2-7	CASSQDVGPAREQYF	TGCGCCAGCAGCCAAGATGTCGGACCAGCTCGCGAGCAGTACTTC
TRBV7-2	-	many	TRBJ2-5	CASSKRAGNSNVGTQYF	TGTGCCAGCAGCAAGCGGGCGGGGAACTCCAATGTTGGGACCCAGTACTTC
TRBV29-1	TRBD1	few	TRBJ2-7	CSIRDSFEQYF	TGCAGCATCCGGGACAGCTTCGAGCAGTACTTC